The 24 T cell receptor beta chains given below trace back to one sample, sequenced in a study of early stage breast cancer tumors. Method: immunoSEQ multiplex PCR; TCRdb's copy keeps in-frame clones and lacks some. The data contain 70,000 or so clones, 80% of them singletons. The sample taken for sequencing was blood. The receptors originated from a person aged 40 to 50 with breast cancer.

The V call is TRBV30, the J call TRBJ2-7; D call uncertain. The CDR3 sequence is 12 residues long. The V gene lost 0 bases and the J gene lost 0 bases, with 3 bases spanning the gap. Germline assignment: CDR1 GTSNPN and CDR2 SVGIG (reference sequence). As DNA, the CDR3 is TGTGCCTGGAGTGTTTCCTCCTACGAGCAGTACTTC. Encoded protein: CAWSVSSYEQYF.

This chain's CDR3 is CASSIGVQGAKNIQYF. CDR3 coding DNA: TGTGCCAGTAGTATCGGGGTACAGGGAGCCAAAAACATTCAGTACTTC. The V and J genes are TRBV19 and TRBJ2-4; possibly TRBD1 for D (6 bases). V was trimmed by 3 bases and J by 0 bases, leaving 12 bases between them. The CDR3 has 16 residues. Per germline, CDR1 LNHDA and CDR2 SQIVND (reference sequence).

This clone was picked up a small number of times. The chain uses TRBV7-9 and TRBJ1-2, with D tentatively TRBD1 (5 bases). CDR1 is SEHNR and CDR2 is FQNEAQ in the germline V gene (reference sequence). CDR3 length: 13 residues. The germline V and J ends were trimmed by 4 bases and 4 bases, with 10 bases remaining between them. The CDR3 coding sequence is TGTGCCAGCAGCTCAGGGACGGCCTATGGCTACACCTTC. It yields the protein CASSSGTAYGYTF.

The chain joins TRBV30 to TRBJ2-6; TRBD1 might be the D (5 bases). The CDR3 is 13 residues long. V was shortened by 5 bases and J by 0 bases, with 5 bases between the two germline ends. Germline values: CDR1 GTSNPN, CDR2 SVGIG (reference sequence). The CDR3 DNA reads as TGTGCCTGGGACAGCTCTGGGGCCAACGTCCTGACTTTC. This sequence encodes CAWDSSGANVLTF.

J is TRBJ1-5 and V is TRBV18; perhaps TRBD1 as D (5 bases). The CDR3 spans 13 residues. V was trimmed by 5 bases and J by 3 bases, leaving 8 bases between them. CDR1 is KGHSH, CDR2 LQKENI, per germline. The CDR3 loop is CASSDSPNQPQHF. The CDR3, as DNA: TGTGCCAGCTCAGACAGCCCCAATCAGCCCCAGCATTTT.

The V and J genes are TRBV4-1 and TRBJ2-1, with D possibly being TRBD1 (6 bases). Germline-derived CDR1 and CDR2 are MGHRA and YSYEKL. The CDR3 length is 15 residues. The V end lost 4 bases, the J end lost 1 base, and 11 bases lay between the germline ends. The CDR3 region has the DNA TGCGCCAGCAGCCCCGGAAGGGGGTCCTACAATGAGCAGTTCTTC. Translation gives CASSPGRGSYNEQFF.

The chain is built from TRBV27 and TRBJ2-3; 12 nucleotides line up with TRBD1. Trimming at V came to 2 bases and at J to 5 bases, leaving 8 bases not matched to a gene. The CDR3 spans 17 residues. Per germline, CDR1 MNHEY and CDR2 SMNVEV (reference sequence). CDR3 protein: CASSLLPGQGAIDTQYF. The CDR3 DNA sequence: TGTGCCAGCAGTTTACTTCCGGGACAGGGGGCAATAGATACGCAGTATTTT.

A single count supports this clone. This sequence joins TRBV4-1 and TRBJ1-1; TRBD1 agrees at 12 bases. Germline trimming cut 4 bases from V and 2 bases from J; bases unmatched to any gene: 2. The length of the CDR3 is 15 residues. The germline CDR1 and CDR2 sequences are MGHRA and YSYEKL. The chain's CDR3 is CASSPGQGANTEAFF. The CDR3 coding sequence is TGCGCCAGCAGCCCGGGACAGGGGGCCAACACTGAAGCTTTCTTT.

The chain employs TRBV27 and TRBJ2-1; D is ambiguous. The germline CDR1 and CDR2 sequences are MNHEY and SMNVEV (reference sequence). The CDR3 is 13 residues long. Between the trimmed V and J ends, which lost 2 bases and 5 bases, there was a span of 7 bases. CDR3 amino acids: CASSLSRNNEQFF. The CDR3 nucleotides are TGTGCCAGCAGTTTAAGCAGGAACAATGAGCAGTTCTTC.

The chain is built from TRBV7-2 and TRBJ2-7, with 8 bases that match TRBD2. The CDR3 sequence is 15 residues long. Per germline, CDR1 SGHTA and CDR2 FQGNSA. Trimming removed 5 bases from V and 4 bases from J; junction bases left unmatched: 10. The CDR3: CASSPLTGGPYEQYF. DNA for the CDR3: TGTGCCAGCAGCCCGCTCACGGGAGGGCCTTACGAGCAGTACTTC.

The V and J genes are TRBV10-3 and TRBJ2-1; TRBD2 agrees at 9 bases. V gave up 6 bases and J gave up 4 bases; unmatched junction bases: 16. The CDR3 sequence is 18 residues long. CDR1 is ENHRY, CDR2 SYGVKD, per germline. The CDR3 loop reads CAIRSISGGLIKYNEQFF. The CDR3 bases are TGTGCCATCAGGAGTATTAGCGGGGGCTTGATTAAATACAATGAGCAGTTCTTC.

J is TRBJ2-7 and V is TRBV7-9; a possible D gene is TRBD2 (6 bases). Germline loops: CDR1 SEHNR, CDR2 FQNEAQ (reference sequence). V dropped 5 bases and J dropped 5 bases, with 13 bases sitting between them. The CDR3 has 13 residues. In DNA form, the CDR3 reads TGTGCCAGCAGCATGACTAGTTTCCACGAGCAGTACTTC. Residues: CASSMTSFHEQYF. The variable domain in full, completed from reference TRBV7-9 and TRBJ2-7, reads DTGVSQNPRHKITKRGQNVTFRCDPISEHNRLYWYRQTLGQGPEFLTYFQNEAQLEKSRLLSDRFSAERPKGSFSTLEIQRTEQGDSAMYLCASSMTSFHEQYFGPGTRLTVT.

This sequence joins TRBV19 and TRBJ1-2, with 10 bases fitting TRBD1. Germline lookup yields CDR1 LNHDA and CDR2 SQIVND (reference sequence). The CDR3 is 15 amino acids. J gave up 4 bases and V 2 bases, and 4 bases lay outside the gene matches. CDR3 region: CASSIPGQGIYGYTF. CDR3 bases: TGTGCCAGTAGTATACCGGGACAGGGGATCTATGGCTACACCTTC.

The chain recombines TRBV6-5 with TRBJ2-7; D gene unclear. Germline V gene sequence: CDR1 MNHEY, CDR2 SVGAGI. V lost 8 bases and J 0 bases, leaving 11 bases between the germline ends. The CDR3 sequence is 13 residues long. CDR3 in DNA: TGTGCCAGCGGCCTTTTGAGCTCCTACGAGCAGTACTTC. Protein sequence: CASGLLSSYEQYF.

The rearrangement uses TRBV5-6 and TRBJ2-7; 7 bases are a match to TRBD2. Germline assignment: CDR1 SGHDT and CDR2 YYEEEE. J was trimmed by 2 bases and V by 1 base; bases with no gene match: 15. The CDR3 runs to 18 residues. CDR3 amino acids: CASSLNKWTRGGTYEQYF. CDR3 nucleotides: TGTGCCAGCAGCTTGAACAAATGGACTCGCGGGGGAACCTACGAGCAGTACTTC.

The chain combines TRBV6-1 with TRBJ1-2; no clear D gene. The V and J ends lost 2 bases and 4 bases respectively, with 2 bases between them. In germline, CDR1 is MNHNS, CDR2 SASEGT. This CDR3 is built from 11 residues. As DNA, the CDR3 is TGTGCCAGCAGTGAATTCTATGGCTACACCTTC. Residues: CASSEFYGYTF.

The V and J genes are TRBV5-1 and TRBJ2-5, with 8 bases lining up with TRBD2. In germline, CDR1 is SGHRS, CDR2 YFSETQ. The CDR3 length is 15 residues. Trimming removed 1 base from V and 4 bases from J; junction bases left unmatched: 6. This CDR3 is CASSLNYGRVETQYF. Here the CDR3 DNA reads TGCGCCAGCAGCTTGAATTACGGGAGGGTAGAGACCCAGTACTTC.

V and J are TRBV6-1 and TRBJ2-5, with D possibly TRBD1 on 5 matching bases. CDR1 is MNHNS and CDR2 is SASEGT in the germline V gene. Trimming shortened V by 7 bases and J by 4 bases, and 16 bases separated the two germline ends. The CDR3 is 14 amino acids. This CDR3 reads CASTRRESGETQYF. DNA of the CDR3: TGTGCCAGCACACGCAGGGAATCGGGAGAGACCCAGTACTTC.

The CDR3, as DNA: TGCGCCAGCAGCTTGGCCTTCAGCCAAGAGACCCAGTACTTC. Encoded protein: CASSLAFSQETQYF. The chain couples TRBV5-1 to TRBJ2-5; D gene ambiguous. V gave up 0 bases and J gave up 1 base, with 7 bases separating them. CDR1 SGHRS and CDR2 YFSETQ come from the germline V gene. This CDR3 is built from 14 residues.

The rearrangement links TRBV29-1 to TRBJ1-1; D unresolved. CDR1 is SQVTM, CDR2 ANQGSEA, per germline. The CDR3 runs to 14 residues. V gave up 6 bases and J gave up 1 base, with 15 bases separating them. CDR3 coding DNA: TGCAGCGTCTCCTATCTGGGGTCGAACACTGAAGCTTTCTTT. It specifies CSVSYLGSNTEAFF.

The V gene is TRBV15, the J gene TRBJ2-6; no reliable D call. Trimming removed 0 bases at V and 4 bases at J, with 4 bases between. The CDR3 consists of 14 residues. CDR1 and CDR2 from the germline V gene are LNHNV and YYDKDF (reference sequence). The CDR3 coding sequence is TGTGCCACCAGCAGAGACGGAGGGGCCAACGTCCTGACTTTC. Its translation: CATSRDGGANVLTF. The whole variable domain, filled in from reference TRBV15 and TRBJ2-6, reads DAMVIQNPRYQVTQFGKPVTLSCSQTLNHNVMYWYQQKSSQAPKLLFHYYDKDFNNEADTPDNFQSRRPNTSFCFLDIRSPGLGDTAMYLCATSRDGGANVLTFGAGSRLTVL.

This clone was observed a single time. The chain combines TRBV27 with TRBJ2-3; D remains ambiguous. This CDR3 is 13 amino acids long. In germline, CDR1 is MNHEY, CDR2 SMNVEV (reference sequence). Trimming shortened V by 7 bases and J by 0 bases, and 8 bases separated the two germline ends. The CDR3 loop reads CASKGASTDTQYF. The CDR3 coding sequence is TGTGCCAGCAAGGGTGCTAGCACAGATACGCAGTATTTT.

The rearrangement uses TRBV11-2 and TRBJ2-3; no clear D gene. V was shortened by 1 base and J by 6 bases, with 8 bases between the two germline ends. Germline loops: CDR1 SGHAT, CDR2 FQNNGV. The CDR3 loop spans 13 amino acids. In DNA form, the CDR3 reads TGTGCCAGCAGCTTAGTTATGGTTGATACGCAGTATTTT. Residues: CASSLVMVDTQYF.

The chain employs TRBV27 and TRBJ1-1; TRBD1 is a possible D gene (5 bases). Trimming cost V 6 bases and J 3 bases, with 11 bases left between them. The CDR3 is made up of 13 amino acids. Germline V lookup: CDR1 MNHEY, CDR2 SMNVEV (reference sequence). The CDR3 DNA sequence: TGTGCCAGCAGGACCAGGGTTTACACTGAAGCTTTCTTT. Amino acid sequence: CASRTRVYTEAFF.